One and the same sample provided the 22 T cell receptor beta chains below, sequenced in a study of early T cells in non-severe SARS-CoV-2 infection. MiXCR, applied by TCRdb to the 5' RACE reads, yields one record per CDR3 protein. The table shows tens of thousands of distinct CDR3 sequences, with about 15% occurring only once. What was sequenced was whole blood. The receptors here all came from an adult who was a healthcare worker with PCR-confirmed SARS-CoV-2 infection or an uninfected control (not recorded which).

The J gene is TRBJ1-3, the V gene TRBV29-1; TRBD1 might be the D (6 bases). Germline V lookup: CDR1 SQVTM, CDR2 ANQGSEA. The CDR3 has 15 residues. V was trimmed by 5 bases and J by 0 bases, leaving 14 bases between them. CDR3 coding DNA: TGCAGCGTTACTACAGGGATCTCCTCTGGAAACACCATATATTTT. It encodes CSVTTGISSGNTIYF.

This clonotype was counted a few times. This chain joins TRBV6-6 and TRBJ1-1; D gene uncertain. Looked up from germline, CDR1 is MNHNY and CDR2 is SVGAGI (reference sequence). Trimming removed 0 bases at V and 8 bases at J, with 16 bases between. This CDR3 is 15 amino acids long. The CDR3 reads CASSYSEPRTYEAFF. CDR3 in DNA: TGTGCCAGCAGTTACTCCGAACCGAGGACGTACGAAGCTTTCTTT.

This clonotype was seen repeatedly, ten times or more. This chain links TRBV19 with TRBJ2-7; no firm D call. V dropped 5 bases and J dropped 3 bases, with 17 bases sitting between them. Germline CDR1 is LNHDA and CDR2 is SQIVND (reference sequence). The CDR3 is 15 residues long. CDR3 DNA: TGTGCCAGTAGTTCACCTCTCGACGGGCGCTACGAGCAGTACTTC. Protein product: CASSSPLDGRYEQYF.

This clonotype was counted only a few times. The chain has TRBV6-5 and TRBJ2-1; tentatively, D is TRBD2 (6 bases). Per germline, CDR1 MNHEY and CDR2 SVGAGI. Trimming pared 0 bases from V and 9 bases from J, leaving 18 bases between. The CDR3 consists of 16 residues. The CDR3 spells CASSYSWGVSEGEQFF. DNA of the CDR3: TGTGCCAGCAGTTACTCGTGGGGGGTCTCGGAGGGTGAGCAGTTCTTC.

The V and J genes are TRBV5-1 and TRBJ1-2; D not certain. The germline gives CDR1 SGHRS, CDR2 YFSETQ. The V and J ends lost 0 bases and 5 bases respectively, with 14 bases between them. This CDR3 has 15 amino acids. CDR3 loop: CASSLVETVNYGYTF. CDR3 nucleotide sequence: TGCGCCAGCAGCTTGGTAGAGACGGTTAATTATGGCTACACCTTC.

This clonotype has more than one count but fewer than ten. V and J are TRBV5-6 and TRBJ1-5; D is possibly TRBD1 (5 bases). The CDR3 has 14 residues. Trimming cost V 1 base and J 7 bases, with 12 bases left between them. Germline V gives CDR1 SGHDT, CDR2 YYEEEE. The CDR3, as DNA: TGTGCCAGCAGCTTGTTCCGGACAACCCAGCCCCAGCATTTT. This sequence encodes CASSLFRTTQPQHF.

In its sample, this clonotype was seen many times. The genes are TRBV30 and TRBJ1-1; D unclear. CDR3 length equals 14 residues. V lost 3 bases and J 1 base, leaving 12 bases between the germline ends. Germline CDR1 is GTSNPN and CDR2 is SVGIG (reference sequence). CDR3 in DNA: TGTGCCTGGAGAGCGGGAAGAAGGAACACTGAAGCTTTCTTT. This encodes CAWRAGRRNTEAFF. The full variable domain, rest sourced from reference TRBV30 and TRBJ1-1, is SQTIHQWPATLVQPVGSPLSLECTVEGTSNPNLYWYRQAAGRGLQLLFYSVGIGQISSEVPQNLSASRPQDRQFILSSKKLLLSDSGFYLCAWRAGRRNTEAFFGQGTRLTVV.

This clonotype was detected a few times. CDR3 DNA: TGCGCCAGCAGCGACCGACAGGGGAGGACGGGAGGAAACACCATATATTTT. As protein: CASSDRQGRTGGNTIYF. The chain uses TRBV5-1 and TRBJ1-3, with 8 nucleotides matching TRBD1. Germline CDR1 SGHRS, CDR2 YFSETQ. The ends lost 4 bases at V and 4 bases at J; junction bases unmatched: 13. This CDR3 comprises 17 residues.

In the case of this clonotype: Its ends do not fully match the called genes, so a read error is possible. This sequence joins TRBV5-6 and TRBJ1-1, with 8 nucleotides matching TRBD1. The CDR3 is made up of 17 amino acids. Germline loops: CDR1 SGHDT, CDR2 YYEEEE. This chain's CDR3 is CDSSLVGDRGFHTEAFF. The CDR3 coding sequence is TGTGACAGCAGCTTGGTCGGAGACAGGGGATTTCACACTGAAGCTTTCTTT.

This CDR3 reads CASSQGAGGGNEQFF. The CDR3 DNA reads TGTGCCAGCAGCCAAGGCGCGGGGGGAGGGAATGAGCAGTTCTTC. The chain links TRBV4-2 to TRBJ2-1; the match to TRBD2 covers 8 bases. The germline V gene has CDR1 LGHNA and CDR2 YNFKEQ. This CDR3 is built from 15 residues. V was pared by 1 base and J by 7 bases, with 6 bases of the junction left unmatched.

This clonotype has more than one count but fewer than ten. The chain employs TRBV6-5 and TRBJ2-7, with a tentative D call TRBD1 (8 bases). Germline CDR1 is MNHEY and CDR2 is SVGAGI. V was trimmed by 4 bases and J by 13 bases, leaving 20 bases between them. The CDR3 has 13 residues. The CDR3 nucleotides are TGTGCCAGCAGTTCCATCCGACAGGGGAGGGTTTACTTC. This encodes CASSSIRQGRVYF.

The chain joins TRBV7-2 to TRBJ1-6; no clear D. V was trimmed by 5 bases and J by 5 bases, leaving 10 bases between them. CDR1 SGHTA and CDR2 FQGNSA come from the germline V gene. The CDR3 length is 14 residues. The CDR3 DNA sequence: TGTGCCAGCAGCCGAGGAAGAAATAATTCACCCCTCCACTTT. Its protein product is CASSRGRNNSPLHF.

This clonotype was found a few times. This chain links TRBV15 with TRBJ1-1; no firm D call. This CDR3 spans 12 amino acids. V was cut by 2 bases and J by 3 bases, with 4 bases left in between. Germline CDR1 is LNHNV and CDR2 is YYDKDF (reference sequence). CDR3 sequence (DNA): TGTGCCACCAGCAGAAGGGACACTGAAGCTTTCTTT. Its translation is CATSRRDTEAFF.

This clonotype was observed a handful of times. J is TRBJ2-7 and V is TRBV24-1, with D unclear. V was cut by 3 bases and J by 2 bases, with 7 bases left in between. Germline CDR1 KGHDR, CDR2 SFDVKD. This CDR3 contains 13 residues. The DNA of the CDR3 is TGTGCCACCAGTGATGGCAGGACCTACGAGCAGTACTTC. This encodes CATSDGRTYEQYF.

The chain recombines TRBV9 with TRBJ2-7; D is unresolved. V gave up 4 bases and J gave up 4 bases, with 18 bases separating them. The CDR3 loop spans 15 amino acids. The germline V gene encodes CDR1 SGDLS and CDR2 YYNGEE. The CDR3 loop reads CASSPLDLPQYEQYF. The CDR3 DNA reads TGTGCCAGCAGCCCTTTGGACCTGCCCCAATACGAGCAGTACTTC.

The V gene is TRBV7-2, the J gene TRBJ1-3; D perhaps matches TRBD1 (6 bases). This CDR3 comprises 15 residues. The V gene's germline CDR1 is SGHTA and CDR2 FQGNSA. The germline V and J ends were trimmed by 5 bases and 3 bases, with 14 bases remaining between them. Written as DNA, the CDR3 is TGTGCCAGCAGCCCCAGGGGAGAGAGTGGAAACACCATATATTTT. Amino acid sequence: CASSPRGESGNTIYF. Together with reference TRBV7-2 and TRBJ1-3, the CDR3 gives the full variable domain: GAGVSQSPSNKVTEKGKDVELRCDPISGHTALYWYRQSLGQGLEFLIYFQGNSAPDKSGLPSDRFSAERTGGSVSTLTIQRTQQEDSAVYLCASSPRGESGNTIYFGEGSWLTVV.

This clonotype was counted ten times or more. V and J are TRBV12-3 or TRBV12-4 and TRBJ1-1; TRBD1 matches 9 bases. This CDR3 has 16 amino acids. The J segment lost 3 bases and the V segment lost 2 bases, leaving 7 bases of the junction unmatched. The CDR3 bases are TGTGCCAGCAGTTTACGGGACAGGGTAATGGACACTGAAGCTTTCTTT. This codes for CASSLRDRVMDTEAFF.

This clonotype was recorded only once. CDR3 nucleotides: TGTGCCAGCAGCCAAGGCCCCTCAGGTCTATTCGAGCAGTACTTC. This gives the protein CASSQGPSGLFEQYF. The chain joins TRBV3-1 to TRBJ2-7; no reliable D call. The CDR3 length is 15 residues. Looked up from germline, CDR1 is LGHDT and CDR2 is YNNKEL (reference sequence). Between the trimmed V and J ends, which lost 1 base and 6 bases, there was a span of 16 bases.

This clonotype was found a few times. Here the CDR3 reads CASSSADRGHEQYF. The CDR3 nucleotides read TGTGCCAGCAGTTCCGCCGACAGGGGCCACGAGCAGTACTTC. The V and J genes are TRBV28 and TRBJ2-7; TRBD1 matches at 8 bases. The CDR3 runs 14 residues. Per germline, CDR1 MDHEN and CDR2 SYDVKM. The V gene end was trimmed by 4 bases and the J gene end by 5 bases; junction bases not matched to a gene: 7.

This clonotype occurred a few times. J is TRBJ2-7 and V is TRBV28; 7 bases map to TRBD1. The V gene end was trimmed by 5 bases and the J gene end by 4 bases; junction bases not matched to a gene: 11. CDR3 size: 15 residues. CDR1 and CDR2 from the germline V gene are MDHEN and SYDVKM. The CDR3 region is CASSPHGRGIYEQYF. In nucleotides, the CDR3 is TGTGCCAGCAGTCCCCATGGCAGGGGGATTTACGAGCAGTACTTC. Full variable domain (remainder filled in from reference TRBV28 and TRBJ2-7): DVKVTQSSRYLVKRTGEKVFLECVQDMDHENMFWYRQDPGLGLRLIYFSYDVKMKEKGDIPEGYSVSREKKERFSLILESASTNQTSMYLCASSPHGRGIYEQYFGPGTRLTVT.

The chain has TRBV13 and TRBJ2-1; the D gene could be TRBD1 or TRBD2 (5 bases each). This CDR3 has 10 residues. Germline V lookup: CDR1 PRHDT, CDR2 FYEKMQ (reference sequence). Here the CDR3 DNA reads TGTGGGGCAGGGCGGGTTGAGCAGTTCTTC. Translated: CGAGRVEQFF.

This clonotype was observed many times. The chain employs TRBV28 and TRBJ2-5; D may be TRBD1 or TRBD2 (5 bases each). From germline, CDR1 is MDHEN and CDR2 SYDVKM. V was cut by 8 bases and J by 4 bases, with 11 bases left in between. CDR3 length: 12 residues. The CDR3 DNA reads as TGTGCCAGCGGTTGGGACCGAGAGACCCAGTACTTC. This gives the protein CASGWDRETQYF.